This T cell receptor beta chain was observed in a study of cytomegalovirus exposure and HLA in healthy donors (dated by TCRdb to about 2017). At the level of the whole study: In an earlier analysis of fewer than 750 of the donors, less than 350 Gb of sequence data and about 110 million unique TCR beta sequences from roughly 190 million T cells were reported. HLA typing covered class I and class II loci at four-digit resolution. To predict cytomegalovirus infection status, the study combined high-throughput TCR immunosequencing, statistical association of individual TCRs with disease status, and machine learning. The later analysis used no new phenotypic data to find candidate immune exposures, relying instead on TCR beta sequences and their occurrence across donors. Roughly 5 DR-DQ haplotypes were handled as single units for association and clustering, since linkage in the cohort was strong. An early release that covered about 600 HLA-typed donors contained about 300 gigabases of sequencing data and tens of millions of unique TCR sequences. Among the roughly 370 genotyped donors, about 85% belonged to the genetic ancestry cluster associated with self-reported Caucasian donors. A later analysis re-examined previously published TCR beta repertoires from 500 to 700 donors and added high-resolution HLA genotyping to investigate patterns of TCR occurrence. A later genetic analysis used genome-wide SNP genotypes for about 65% of the 666 donors, treating that subset as a discovery cohort. The study used immunosequencing to profile the T cell repertoires of around 600 subjects and linked those repertoires to cytomegalovirus serostatus. An earlier analysis of 587 of the donors used high-throughput TCR beta sequencing to judge whether each TCR beta V gene segment behaved as functional or pseudogenic. A separate validation cohort of about 110 different subjects was used in addition to the 666-subject first cohort. Alongside the repertoire data, information on donor age, sex, ethnicity and CMV serostatus was compiled. Among roughly 370 genotyped donors of the cohort, an average of approximately 240,000 unique TCR beta nucleotide sequences were sequenced per donor, around a sixth of them non-productive. The study aimed to test whether cataloging public T cell receptors could reveal signatures of past pathogen exposure. The number of typed donors differed by locus: roughly 629-630 for A, B, C, DRB1 and DQB1; approximately 520 for DQA1; approximately 610 for DPA1; and about 450 for DPB1. Every discovery cohort repertoire had been produced on one sequencing platform.

The library was generated by the immunoSEQ multiplex PCR assay. The multiplex PCR relied on a mix of 60 forward primers for TCR Vbeta segments and 13 reverse primers for TCR Jbeta segments. Amplification of the CDR3 region of rearranged TCR beta genes was performed with a multiplex PCR assay on genomic DNA. The amplified TCR beta libraries were sequenced on the Illumina HiSeq System as 87-base-pair reads. As for the original processing: Across the roughly 600 repertoires, a later analysis counted tens of millions of unique TCR beta chains, around 11 million of which were shared by at least two donors. Raw reads were error-corrected and collapsed into unique sequences by a nearest-neighbor algorithm in which closely related sequences were merged to remove PCR and sequencing errors. CDR3 sequences were aligned to IMGT reference sequences to assign V, D and J gene segments. For a sequence to be retained, at least a six-nucleotide match to both a V gene segment and a J gene segment was required. Rearrangements were called productive when the CDR3 lacked stop codons and stayed in frame with V and J; all others were non-productive. Following IMGT convention, CDR3 was defined as the stretch from the second conserved V-encoded cysteine to the conserved J-encoded phenylalanine. The earlier analysis of 550 to 650 of the donors excluded any sequence lacking an unambiguous match to a single V gene segment. In an earlier analysis of 587 of the donors, a V segment was called functional when productive rearrangements were above 56.7%, and segregating when the standard deviation between donors exceeded 5%. To diagnose cytomegalovirus status from the catalog of TCR beta chain sequences, a statistical classification framework was built. A later analysis assigned V and J genes by comparing TCR nucleotide sequences with IMGT/GENE-DB human TR gene sequences. A later analysis assigned CDR3 sequences and most-parsimonious VDJ recombination scenarios with the TCRdist pipeline. In a later analysis, each TCR beta chain was defined by its CDR3 amino acid sequence together with its V-gene family, and reads without a unique V-gene family were excluded. As a way to deal with suspected cross-contamination and a sequencing artifact, a later analysis dropped more than 500 nucleotide sequences that were highly shared and had low generation probability. For each public chain, a later analysis derived a clonal expansion index from normalized ranks of inferred template counts within each repertoire. Generation probabilities in a later analysis came from a VDJ recombination model fitted to out-of-frame rearrangements, and those results were checked against IGoR. In a later analysis, TCR-TCR, TCR-HLA and TCR-CMV co-occurrence was scored with hypergeometric tests, and a repertoire-size bias correction was applied to TCR pairs. To estimate false discovery rates, a later analysis permuted the HLA or CMV assignments 20 times. In a later analysis, co-occurring TCRs were grouped using DBSCAN, with TCRdist sequence similarity added in when clustering inside HLA-allele-positive subsets. Repertoires with fewer than 30,000 or more than 120,000 public chains, plus five repertoires with anomalous nucleotide sharing, were excluded from co-occurrence clustering. TCRdb mirrors the immuneACCESS table, restricted to in-frame sequences. Some clones are absent from its copies; in checked studies, under half trace to an unresolved V gene, and the reason for the others is unknown. V, J and clone size derive from that table, while D and trimming were established from the DNA sequence. This sample has under 100,000 clones in its table, and 9.5% to 13% of those were observed once. Of the sample, around 24% falls within the top ten clones.

Comments on this clone: Its specific antigen is unknown. No per-base quality is available; no much larger clone lies one base away.

In total, over 600 healthy bone marrow donors made up the cohort. Cohort members were all nominally healthy when sampled, although unrecorded immune exposures were likely present. The donor was CMV seropositive and belonged to the group of 250 to 350 seropositive cohort members. Every donor gave a peripheral blood sample, and the peripheral blood mononuclear cells from that sample were used for TCR beta sequencing. Genomic DNA extraction from the blood cell samples was performed with the Qiagen DNeasy Blood Extraction Kit. Overall study results and their limits: In both the original and validation cohorts, the classifier was reported to diagnose cytomegalovirus status with high specificity and sensitivity. Roughly uniform sequencing depth across donors was assumed in presence/absence analyses, although this assumption may not hold. The cohort was sequenced for TCR beta chains only, and without alpha or paired-chain data the features that could be detected were limited. A further reported finding was that TCR beta sequences accurately predicted the HLA-A and HLA-B alleles for most subjects in the first cohort. At a false discovery rate of 0.05, a later analysis linked 15,000 to 20,000 TCR beta sequences to specific HLA alleles. A total of fewer than 200 TCR beta chains were listed by the study as associated with cytomegalovirus. The 87-base-pair reads could not distinguish some IMGT-functional V segments, including TRBV6-2 and TRBV6-3, so those segments were excluded. Strong co-occurrence of HLA alleles, especially DR and DQ, made assigning TCR associations to individual alleles difficult. Because some donors lacked HLA typing at each locus, the association tests relied only on the typed subset. According to a later analysis, parvovirus B19, influenza, CMV and Epstein-Barr virus appeared linked to several top co-occurrence clusters. CMV serostatus was the only immune exposure information available for the cohort. According to the authors, the approach could potentially be generalized to other disease states and immunological phenotypes. A later analysis found that TCR association rates varied across HLA loci, with DRB1 alleles showing the most associated TCRs and HLA-C alleles the fewest. An association between a missense DCLRE1C variant and V-gene and J-gene trimming of TCR beta chains was found in a later genetic analysis and replicated in an independent cohort. According to a later analysis, most CMV-associated TCR beta chains appeared to be HLA-restricted, and the HLA associations seemed to be driven largely by CMV exposure. In a later analysis, HLA-associated TCR beta chains showed more clonal expansion and lower generation probabilities than non-associated chains that were equally common. The sequencing pipeline was judged likely to have produced a cluster of highly shared sequence variants as a technical artifact. In vitro tests confirmed that a few of the cytomegalovirus-associated TCR beta chains recognize cytomegalovirus antigens. Linkage disequilibrium might explain the correlated functional status among segregating V segments, but an unknown experimental factor could not be excluded. An earlier analysis of some 590 of the donors showed that most TCR beta V segments appeared in productive rearrangements either about 87% or about 30% of the time, which broadly matched IMGT annotations. Most TCR sequences were seen in very few donors, while some public TCRs were found in many individuals. The earlier analysis of approximately 540 of the donors excluded seventeen rarely observed V segments, including chromosome 9 orphons, because counts were too low. A later genetic analysis reported fewer N-insertions in productive TCRs among donors in an Asian-associated ancestry cluster than the roughly 690-donor mean.

The CDR3 covers 17 residues, taking in both the cysteine and the phenylalanine. The retained sequence is limited to the CDR3, 51 bases, with the frame set at the first base. Trimming takes 2 bases off V and 9 bases off J; junction bases not matched to a gene: 16. CDR1 and CDR2 (SGHRS, YFSETQ) derive from the germline V gene. The clonotype comes from a man between 60 and 70 years old in good health and CMV-seropositive. Sequencing input: PBMCs. The rearranged chain carries TRBV5-1 and TRBJ2-1; 8 middle bases align to TRBD1. Here is the DNA: TGCGCCAGCAGCTTTGACGTCCACAGGGGGGAGGCGGGTGAGCAGTTCTTC. Translation gives CASSFDVHRGEAGEQFF.